These 2 T cell receptor beta chains share one sample of origin, sequenced in a study of cytomegalovirus exposure and HLA in healthy donors. Both 60 Vbeta primers and 13 Jbeta primers went into the PCR. Clones were read by immunoSEQ multiplex PCR, and TCRdb kept only the in-frame ones, dropping some. The sample records about 120,000 clones, roughly 71% being singletons. Sequencing used PBMCs. The receptor source for this set is a man between 18 and 35 years old in good health and CMV-seropositive.

This clone was counted a single time. V and J are TRBV7-6 and TRBJ2-2; TRBD2 aligns across 8 bases. The V and J ends lost 4 bases and 6 bases, in that order; junction bases with no gene match: 13. CDR1 and CDR2 (germline): SGHVS, FNYEAQ. The CDR3 length is 17 residues. In DNA form, the CDR3 reads TGTGCCAGCAGCTCCCGGTCCAGTCGGGGGGGTTCCGGGGAGCTGTTTTTT. Translating gives CASSSRSSRGGSGELFF.

The chain couples TRBV14 to TRBJ2-5; TRBD1 is a possible D gene (6 bases). The CDR3 runs 16 residues. V gave up 1 base and J gave up 4 bases, with 16 bases separating them. Germline V lookup: CDR1 SGHDN, CDR2 FVKESK. CDR3 nucleotides: TGTGCCAGCAGCCAAGGTTCTTTGGGGGCTAGAGAGACCCAGTACTTC. Amino acid sequence: CASSQGSLGARETQYF.